These 16 T cell receptor beta chains were all obtained from the same sample, sequenced in a study of PD-1 blockade in mismatch repair-deficient tumors. The table came from immunoSEQ multiplex PCR; TCRdb's copy has only in-frame clones and leaves some out. The sample has 100,000 to 150,000 clones, roughly nine tenths seen once. The sequencing used peripheral blood, collected 44 weeks after starting pembrolizumab. The source is an adult with mismatch repair-deficient cancer.

This clone has just a few counts. The V gene is TRBV10-3, the J gene TRBJ2-5; D is unresolved. Germline assignment: CDR1 ENHRY and CDR2 SYGVKD. V was clipped by 3 bases and J by 3 bases, with 8 bases between them. The length of the CDR3 is 13 residues. The CDR3 DNA reads as TGTGCCATCAGTGACGGCGGTGAAGAGACCCAGTACTTC. It translates to CAISDGGEETQYF.

A few counts support this clone. The rearrangement joins TRBV20-1 to TRBJ1-2; no clear D gene. CDR3 length: 11 amino acids. V gave up 4 bases and J gave up 3 bases, with 6 bases separating them. From germline, CDR1 is DFQATT and CDR2 SNEGSKA (reference sequence). CDR3 amino acids: CSAILDYGYTF. In nucleotides, the CDR3 is TGCAGTGCTATCCTGGACTATGGCTACACCTTC.

The J gene is TRBJ2-3, the V gene TRBV7-9; 10 nucleotides line up with TRBD1. The CDR3 extends over 14 amino acids. The V gene end was trimmed by 10 bases and the J gene end by 0 bases; junction bases not matched to a gene: 4. Germline V lookup: CDR1 SEHNR, CDR2 FQNEAQ (reference sequence). The CDR3 protein is CATATGGSTDTQYF. The CDR3 bases are TGTGCCACCGCGACAGGGGGCAGCACAGATACGCAGTATTTT.

The chain combines TRBV5-1 with TRBJ1-2, with a tentative D call TRBD1 (5 bases). Germline CDR1 and CDR2: SGHRS and YFSETQ. V dropped 4 bases and J dropped 5 bases, with 15 bases sitting between them. The CDR3 has 14 amino acids. This CDR3 is CASSPEGPSYGYTF. The CDR3 bases are TGCGCCAGCAGCCCAGAGGGGCCTTCTTATGGCTACACCTTC.

Regarding this clone: In the same sample, other DNA sequences code for this CDR3. The chain joins TRBV6-5 to TRBJ1-2; D call uncertain. The CDR3 has 14 residues. The germline CDR1 and CDR2 sequences are MNHEY and SVGAGI. With 0 bases removed from V and 3 bases from J, the gap between germline ends came to 8 bases. CDR3 loop: CASSYSYSDYGYTF. The CDR3 coding sequence is TGTGCCAGCAGTTACTCGTACAGCGACTATGGCTACACCTTC.

The chain joins TRBV5-1 to TRBJ2-1; 9 nucleotides align to TRBD1. V lost 1 base and J lost 1; bases outside the gene matches: 12. The germline V gene encodes CDR1 SGHRS and CDR2 YFSETQ. The CDR3 contains 19 residues. The CDR3 region has the DNA TGCGCCAGCAGCTTGAGACAACAACAGGGGGCGCGGTCCTACAATGAGCAGTTCTTC. It codes for CASSLRQQQGARSYNEQFF. Variable domain in full (rest from reference TRBV5-1 and TRBJ2-1): KAGVTQTPRYLIKTRGQQVTLSCSPISGHRSVSWYQQTPGQGLQFLFEYFSETQRNKGNFPGRFSGRQFSNSRSEMNVSTLELGDSALYLCASSLRQQQGARSYNEQFFGPGTRLTVL.

This chain uses TRBV30 with TRBJ2-6; the D is unclear. The CDR3 has 15 amino acids. CDR1 is GTSNPN and CDR2 is SVGIG in the germline V gene (reference sequence). Between the trimmed V and J ends, which lost 2 bases and 0 bases, there was a span of 8 bases. Written as DNA, the CDR3 is TGTGCCTGGAGTCTCTCGATCTCTGGGGCCAACGTCCTGACTTTC. Its translation is CAWSLSISGANVLTF.

The chain links TRBV4-2 to TRBJ2-1; 10 nucleotides align to TRBD2. The germline gives CDR1 LGHNA, CDR2 YNFKEQ. J gave up 2 bases and V 0 bases, and 4 bases lay outside the gene matches. This CDR3 spans 17 amino acids. CDR3 in amino acids: CASSQDPLAGAYNEQFF. As DNA, the CDR3 is TGTGCCAGCAGCCAAGATCCCCTAGCGGGAGCCTACAATGAGCAGTTCTTC.

The CDR3 loop is CASSYAQGSGELFF. The DNA of the CDR3 is TGTGCCAGCAGTTACGCACAGGGCTCCGGGGAGCTGTTTTTT. This chain links TRBV6-5 with TRBJ2-2; a possible D gene is TRBD1 (6 bases). The CDR3 is 14 amino acids. Trimming took off 2 bases at V and 6 bases at J, with 10 bases between the two ends. Germline-derived CDR1 and CDR2 are MNHEY and SVGAGI.

The chain recombines TRBV27 with TRBJ2-7; 8 positions agree with TRBD1. In germline, CDR1 is MNHEY, CDR2 SMNVEV (reference sequence). With 6 bases clipped from V and 2 bases from J, the junction kept 0 bases outside the gene matches. The CDR3 runs to 12 residues. This chain's CDR3 is CASRTGAYEQYF. The CDR3 bases are TGTGCCAGCAGGACAGGGGCCTACGAGCAGTACTTC.

Remarks on this clone: The germline gene is not matched at one end of the junction; a read error may be the cause. The rearrangement uses TRBV6-4 and TRBJ2-7; D is tentatively TRBD1 or TRBD2 (5 bases each). Germline V gene sequence: CDR1 MRHNA, CDR2 SNTAGT. This CDR3 region has 16 residues. In DNA form, the CDR3 reads TGTGCCAGCAGTTACTCTTGGGGGAGACGTAACTACGAGCAGTACTTC. Translation gives CASSYSWGRRNYEQYF.

The rearrangement links TRBV5-1 to TRBJ2-1, with D unresolved. CDR3 length equals 14 residues. Deletions cut 3 bases from V and 1 base from J, with 8 bases between. CDR1 SGHRS and CDR2 YFSETQ come from the germline V gene. CDR3 bases: TGCGCCAGCAGCTCCTTGGGGTCCTACAATGAGCAGTTCTTC. Amino acid sequence: CASSSLGSYNEQFF.

The chain couples TRBV25-1 to TRBJ1-1, with TRBD1 as a possible D gene (5 bases). The CDR3 spans 14 residues. V lost 3 bases and J lost 4, with 12 bases in between. Germline CDR1 and CDR2: MGHDK and SYGVNS. The CDR3 nucleotides read TGTGCCAGCAGTGAGGCAGGGCGGGTCACTGAAGCTTTCTTT. Translated: CASSEAGRVTEAFF.

The V gene is TRBV6-6, the J gene TRBJ1-2, with D maybe TRBD1 (5 bases). The CDR3 runs to 15 residues. Germline CDR1 MNHNY, CDR2 SVGAGI (reference sequence). Deletions cut 0 bases from V and 1 base from J, with 9 bases between. CDR3 loop: CASSYSGPRNYGYTF. The CDR3 region has the DNA TGTGCCAGCAGTTACTCGGGACCTCGTAACTATGGCTACACCTTC.

The chain couples TRBV27 to TRBJ2-3; D perhaps matches TRBD2 (6 bases). Germline CDR1 reads MNHEY; CDR2 reads SMNVEV (reference sequence). The CDR3 runs to 16 residues. Trimming pared 2 bases from V and 2 bases from J, leaving 14 bases between. CDR3 DNA sequence: TGTGCCAGCAGTTTAATGTCGGGACTCCTCACAGATACGCAGTATTTT. Its protein is CASSLMSGLLTDTQYF.

The genes are TRBV6-5 and TRBJ1-1; D uncertain. Germline-derived CDR1 and CDR2 are MNHEY and SVGAGI. Trimming cost V 10 bases and J 0 bases, with 9 bases left between them. The CDR3 totals 12 residues. The CDR3 protein is CATSKLNTEAFF. Here the CDR3 DNA reads TGTGCCACCTCAAAATTGAACACTGAAGCTTTCTTT.